This T cell receptor (beta chain) is drawn from a study of blood T cell repertoires in COVID-19. Across the study: Spain, Italy and the United States supplied samples that represented acute and convalescent COVID-19. PBMCs, B-cell-depleted T cells, or T cells were the source of the cDNA or gDNA that made up the material.

The germline V gene encodes CDR1 MNHEY and CDR2 SVGAGI. Trimming pared 8 bases from V and 3 bases from J, leaving 19 bases between. The CDR3 length is 15 residues. Source study methods: Reference gene primers were amplified, and this amplification served to estimate nucleated cell counts. Method: immunoSEQ multiplex PCR; TCRdb's copy keeps in-frame clones and lacks some. D and trimming were read from the DNA, whereas the V and J calls and clone size are those reported in that table. The sample includes about 62,000 clones, 85% to 90% of them seen just once. The TCR sequence derives from a man aged 70-80 years with acute or convalescent COVID-19. The sequencing sample was made of peripheral blood. The chain combines TRBV6-5 with TRBJ1-1, with unresolved D. The CDR3 loop reads CASLRGWNSYTEAFF. CDR3 coding DNA: TGTGCCAGCCTCCGAGGGTGGAACAGCTACACTGAAGCTTTCTTT.